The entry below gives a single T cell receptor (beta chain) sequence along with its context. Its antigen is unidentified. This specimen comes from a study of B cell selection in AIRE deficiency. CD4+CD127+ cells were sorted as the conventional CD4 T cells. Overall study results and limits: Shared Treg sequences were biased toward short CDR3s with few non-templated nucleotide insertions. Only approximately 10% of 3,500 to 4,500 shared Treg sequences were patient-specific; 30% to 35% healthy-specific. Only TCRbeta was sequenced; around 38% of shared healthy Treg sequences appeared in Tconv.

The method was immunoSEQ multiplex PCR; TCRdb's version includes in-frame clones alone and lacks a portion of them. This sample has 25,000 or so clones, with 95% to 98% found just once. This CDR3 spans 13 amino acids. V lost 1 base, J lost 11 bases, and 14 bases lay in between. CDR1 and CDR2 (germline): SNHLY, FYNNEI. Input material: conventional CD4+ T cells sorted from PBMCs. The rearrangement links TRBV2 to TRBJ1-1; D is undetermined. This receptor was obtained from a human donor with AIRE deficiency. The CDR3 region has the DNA TGTGCCAGCAGTGAAGGCCTCGGTCGTGACGCTTTCTTT. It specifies CASSEGLGRDAFF.